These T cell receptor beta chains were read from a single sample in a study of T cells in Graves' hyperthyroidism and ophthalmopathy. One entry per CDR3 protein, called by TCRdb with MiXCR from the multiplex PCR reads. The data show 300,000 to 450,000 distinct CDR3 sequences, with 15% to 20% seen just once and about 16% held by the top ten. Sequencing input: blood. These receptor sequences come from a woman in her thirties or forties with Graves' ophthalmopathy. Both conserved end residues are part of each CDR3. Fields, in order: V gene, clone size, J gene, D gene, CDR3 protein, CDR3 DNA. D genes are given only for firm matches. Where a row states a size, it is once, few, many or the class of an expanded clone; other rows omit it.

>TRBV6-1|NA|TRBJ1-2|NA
CASSGILYGYTF
TGTGCCAGCAGTGGCATCCTCTATGGCTACACCTTC
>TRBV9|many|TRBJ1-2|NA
CASRKDGGGYTF
TGTGCCAGCAGAAAAGATGGGGGTGGCTACACCTTC
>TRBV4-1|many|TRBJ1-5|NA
CASSQDRGGQPQHF
TGCGCCAGCAGCCAAGATCGGGGGGGTCAGCCCCAGCATTTT
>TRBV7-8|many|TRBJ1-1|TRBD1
CASSLVGTGTANTEAFF
TGTGCCAGCAGCTTAGTCGGCACCGGGACAGCGAACACTGAAGCTTTCTTT
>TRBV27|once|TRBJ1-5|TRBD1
CASSKTGGGQPQHF
TGTGCCAGCAGCAAGACAGGGGGGGGTCAGCCCCAGCATTTT
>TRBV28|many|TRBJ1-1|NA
CASSPPQGNTEAFF
TGTGCCAGCAGTCCTCCCCAAGGGAACACTGAAGCTTTCTTT
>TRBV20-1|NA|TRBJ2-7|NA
CSARGGAPSSYEQYF
TGCAGTGCTAGAGGAGGAGCGCCAAGCTCCTACGAGCAGTACTTC
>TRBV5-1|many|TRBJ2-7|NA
CASSLASTRGYEQYF
TGCGCCAGCAGCTTGGCCTCTACTAGAGGGTACGAGCAGTACTTC
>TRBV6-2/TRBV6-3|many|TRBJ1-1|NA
CASMSGNMMNTEAFF
TGTGCCAGCATGTCCGGGAACATGATGAACACTGAAGCTTTCTTT
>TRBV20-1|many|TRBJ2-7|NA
CSASIDHEQYF
TGCAGTGCTAGCATAGACCACGAGCAGTACTTC
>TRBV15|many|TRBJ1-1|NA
CATSREGGGTEAFF
TGTGCCACCAGCAGGGAGGGAGGGGGGACTGAAGCTTTCTTT
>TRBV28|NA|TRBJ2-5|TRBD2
CASSSYQREGIETQCF
TGTGCCAGCAGTTCCTACCAGCGGGAGGGGATAGAGACCCAGTGCTTC
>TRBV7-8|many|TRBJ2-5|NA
CASSLVGGRIFQETQYF
TGTGCCAGCAGCTTAGTCGGCGGCAGAATTTTTCAAGAGACCCAGTACTTC
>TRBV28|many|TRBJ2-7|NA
CASSFGLHEQYF
TGTGCCAGCAGTTTTGGTCTCCACGAGCAGTACTTC
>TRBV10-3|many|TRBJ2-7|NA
CAISDGSSYEQYF
TGTGCCATCAGTGATGGGAGCTCCTACGAGCAGTACTTC
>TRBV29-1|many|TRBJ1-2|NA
CSVESGSGYTF
TGCAGCGTTGAATCGGGATCTGGCTACACCTTC
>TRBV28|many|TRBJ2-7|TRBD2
CASSPGGGSYYEQYF
TGTGCCAGCAGTCCGGGGGGGGGCAGTTATTACGAGCAGTACTTC
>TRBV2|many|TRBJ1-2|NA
CASRMRGLVYGYTF
TGTGCCAGCAGGATGAGGGGGTTGGTCTATGGCTACACCTTC
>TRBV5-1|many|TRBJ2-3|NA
CASSLGQDTDTQYF
TGCGCCAGCAGCTTGGGACAGGACACAGATACGCAGTATTTT
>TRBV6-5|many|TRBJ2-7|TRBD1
CASRVETGTDEQYF
TGTGCCAGCAGAGTGGAGACAGGGACGGACGAGCAGTACTTC
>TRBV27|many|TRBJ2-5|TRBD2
CASRPTSGRGETQYF
TGTGCCAGCAGACCGACTAGCGGGAGGGGTGAGACCCAGTACTTC
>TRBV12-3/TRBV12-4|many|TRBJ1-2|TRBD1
CASSLGQGGGYTF
TGTGCCAGCAGCCTGGGACAGGGTGGTGGCTACACCTTC
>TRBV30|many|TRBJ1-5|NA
CAWSEGVGSNQPQHF
TGTGCCTGGAGCGAAGGGGTAGGGAGCAATCAGCCCCAGCATTTT
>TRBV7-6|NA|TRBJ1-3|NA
CASSLDGGRNTIYF
TGTGCCAGCAGCTTAGACGGGGGCAGAAACACCATATATTTT
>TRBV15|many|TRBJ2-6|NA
CATSRDGSSSGANVLTF
TGTGCCACCAGCAGAGACGGGAGTAGCTCTGGGGCCAACGTCCTGACTTTC
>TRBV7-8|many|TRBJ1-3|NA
CASSFAENSGNTIYF
TGTGCCAGCAGCTTCGCGGAGAACTCTGGAAACACCATATATTTT
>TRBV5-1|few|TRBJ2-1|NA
CASSSDHRDEQFF
TGCGCCAGCAGCTCGGACCATAGAGATGAGCAGTTCTTC
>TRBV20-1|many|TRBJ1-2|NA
CSARERYDSGGYTF
TGCAGTGCTAGAGAGAGATATGACTCGGGGGGCTACACCTTC
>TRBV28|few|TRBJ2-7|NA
CASRKDSRIYEQYF
TGTGCCAGTAGGAAGGACTCCCGTATCTACGAGCAGTACTTC
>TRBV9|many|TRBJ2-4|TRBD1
CASSPSPGGQGSGIQYF
TGTGCCAGCAGCCCATCCCCGGGGGGACAGGGGTCGGGCATTCAGTACTTC
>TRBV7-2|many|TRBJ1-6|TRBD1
CASSSASGQTFSPLHF
TGTGCCAGCAGCTCAGCATCGGGACAGACTTTTTCACCCCTCCACTTT
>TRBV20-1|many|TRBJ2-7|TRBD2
CSAREEGGITYEQYF
TGCAGTGCTAGAGAGGAGGGAGGGATAACCTACGAGCAGTACTTC